The 18 T cell receptor beta chains in this list originate from one sample, sequenced in a study of blood T cell repertoires in COVID-19. Data came from immunoSEQ multiplex PCR; TCRdb stores just in-frame clones and leaves some out. The table has about 53,000 clones, 90% to 95% seen once. Sequences were obtained from peripheral blood. The receptors were gathered from a human donor in a cohort sampled during active COVID-19.

This chain links TRBV3-1 (or the pseudogene TRBV3-2) with TRBJ2-2; 11 bases map to TRBD2. J gave up 2 bases and V 0 bases, and 8 bases lay outside the gene matches. This CDR3 spans 19 amino acids. Germline V gives CDR1 LGHDT, CDR2 YNNKEL (reference sequence). In nucleotides, the CDR3 is TGTGCCAGCAGCCAAGATCTTGAACTAGCGGGGGCCAACACCGGGGAGCTGTTTTTT. It yields the protein CASSQDLELAGANTGELFF.

The chain is built from TRBV3-1 (or the pseudogene TRBV3-2) and TRBJ2-3; 9 positions match TRBD1. The CDR3 is made up of 15 amino acids. The germline V gene encodes CDR1 LGHDT and CDR2 YNNKEL (reference sequence). V lost 4 bases to trimming and J lost 3 bases; unmatched junction nucleotides: 5. The DNA of the CDR3 is TGTGCCAGCAGCCTCGTCGGACAGGGGACAGATACGCAGTATTTT. This codes for CASSLVGQGTDTQYF.

This chain joins TRBV6-2 or TRBV6-3 and TRBJ2-7; 7 positions match TRBD1. This CDR3 is 15 amino acids long. From germline, CDR1 is MNHEY and CDR2 SVGEGT. J lost 1 base, V lost 5 bases, and 8 bases had no gene match. Here the CDR3 reads CASSGVGQKSYEQYV. CDR3 bases: TGTGCCAGCAGTGGAGTGGGACAGAAGTCCTACGAGCAGTACGTC.

The J gene is TRBJ2-7, the V gene TRBV2; D uncertain. Trimming cost V 3 bases and J 1 base, with 7 bases left between them. Germline assignment: CDR1 SNHLY and CDR2 FYNNEI. This CDR3 is 13 amino acids long. In nucleotides, the CDR3 is TGTGCCAGCAGTGACCCCAATTCCTACGAGCAGTACTTC. This sequence encodes CASSDPNSYEQYF.

This rearrangement joins TRBV29-1 to TRBJ1-1, with 10 bases aligning to TRBD1. The CDR3 is 13 residues long. Germline V gives CDR1 SQVTM, CDR2 ANQGSEA. The V gene end was trimmed by 8 bases and the J gene end by 3 bases; junction bases not matched to a gene: 6. CDR3 in DNA: TGCAGCTCCTCCGGGACAGGGGACACTGAAGCTTTCTTT. It specifies CSSSGTGDTEAFF.

V is TRBV19 and J is TRBJ1-6; TRBD1 matches at 10 bases. The CDR3 is made up of 13 amino acids. The V and J ends lost 8 bases and 10 bases, in that order; junction bases with no gene match: 5. Germline V gene lookup returns CDR1 LNHDA and CDR2 SQIVND (reference sequence). The CDR3 is CASEGQGLSPLHF. Here the CDR3 DNA reads TGTGCCAGTGAGGGACAGGGGCTCTCACCCCTCCACTTT.

This chain joins TRBV10-3 and TRBJ1-1; 8 bases map to TRBD1. This CDR3 contains 16 residues. Germline values: CDR1 ENHRY, CDR2 SYGVKD. After removal of 1 base from V and 4 bases from J, the junction contained 8 bases not matched to a gene. CDR3 sequence (DNA): TGTGCCATCAGTGAGTTCCAACAGGGGGAGAGCACTGAAGCTTTCTTT. Translated, it gives CAISEFQQGESTEAFF.

V and J are TRBV9 and TRBJ1-6; D is unclear. The V gene's germline CDR1 is SGDLS and CDR2 YYNGEE. The germline V and J ends were trimmed by 2 bases and 5 bases, with 11 bases remaining between them. The CDR3 length is 15 residues. The CDR3 DNA is TGTGCCAGCAGCGTCGGAGGGCCAAATAATTCACCCCTCCACTTT. Its translation is CASSVGGPNNSPLHF.

The chain uses TRBV28 and TRBJ2-5; D not resolved. V shed 1 base and J shed 5 bases, with 11 bases lying between them. CDR1 is MDHEN, CDR2 SYDVKM, per germline. This CDR3 region has 14 residues. This chain's CDR3 is CASSLFGVWETQYF. CDR3 bases: TGTGCCAGCAGTTTATTTGGAGTTTGGGAGACCCAGTACTTC.

The chain uses TRBV14 and TRBJ2-7; D is perhaps TRBD2 (5 bases). Between the trimmed V and J ends, which lost 6 bases and 6 bases, there was a span of 15 bases. In germline, CDR1 is SGHDN, CDR2 FVKESK. The CDR3 is made up of 13 amino acids. CDR3 amino acids: CASSHQVRGEQYF. In DNA form, the CDR3 reads TGTGCCAGCAGTCACCAAGTCCGGGGCGAGCAGTACTTC.

This clone occurred a few times. The CDR3 DNA is TGTGCCAGCAGTAGACTCAGCAATCAGCCCCAGCATTTT. This translates into CASSRLSNQPQHF. V is TRBV27 and J is TRBJ1-5; D unclear. The CDR3 has 13 residues. Trimming took 5 bases from V and 1 from J, leaving 6 bases between them. CDR1 is MNHEY and CDR2 is SMNVEV in the germline V gene (reference sequence).

This chain uses TRBV5-1 with TRBJ1-1; TRBD1 matches at 12 bases. The germline V gene has CDR1 SGHRS and CDR2 YFSETQ. J gave up 0 bases and V 4 bases, and 10 bases lay outside the gene matches. The CDR3 runs to 18 residues. The DNA of the CDR3 is TGCGCCAGCAGCCAAGAGGGACAGGGGGCCCCGTTGAACACTGAAGCTTTCTTT. It encodes CASSQEGQGAPLNTEAFF. The variable domain in full, with the rest retrieved from reference TRBV5-1 and TRBJ1-1, is KAGVTQTPRYLIKTRGQQVTLSCSPISGHRSVSWYQQTPGQGLQFLFEYFSETQRNKGNFPGRFSGRQFSNSRSEMNVSTLELGDSALYLCASSQEGQGAPLNTEAFFGQGTRLTVV.

The gene calls are TRBV28 and TRBJ2-2; TRBD1 agrees at 9 bases. Unmatched junction bases numbered 10, after V lost 3 bases and J lost 5 bases. The length of the CDR3 is 17 residues. Germline CDR1 is MDHEN and CDR2 is SYDVKM. The CDR3 region is CASSLEPGQGWTGELFF. DNA for the CDR3: TGTGCCAGCAGTTTGGAGCCGGGACAGGGTTGGACCGGGGAGCTGTTTTTT.

The gene calls are TRBV29-1 and TRBJ2-5, with D maybe TRBD1 (6 bases). This CDR3 is built from 13 residues. The V end was cut by 2 bases, the J end by 1 base, with 8 bases between. Per germline, CDR1 SQVTM and CDR2 ANQGSEA. CDR3 nucleotide sequence: TGCAGCGTTGAACCGGACAGCCAAGAGACCCAGTACTTC. Its translation: CSVEPDSQETQYF.

V is TRBV14 and J is TRBJ2-3, with 8 nucleotides matching TRBD2. From germline, CDR1 is SGHDN and CDR2 FVKESK. This CDR3 is built from 15 residues. V lost 1 base and J lost 2; bases outside the gene matches: 2. The CDR3 reads CASSQGGGYTDTQYF. The DNA for the CDR3 is TGTGCCAGCAGCCAAGGCGGGGGGTACACAGATACGCAGTATTTT.

The chain couples TRBV5-4 to TRBJ2-2, with a tentative D call TRBD2 (7 bases). The germline gives CDR1 SGHNT, CDR2 YYREEE (reference sequence). V was cut by 5 bases and J by 0 bases, with 14 bases left in between. The CDR3 consists of 16 residues. CDR3 sequence reads: CASSLRGGTNTGELFF. As DNA, the CDR3 is TGTGCCAGCAGTCTAAGGGGGGGCACGAACACCGGGGAGCTGTTTTTT.

This chain links TRBV7-2 with TRBJ2-5; D is possibly TRBD2 (6 bases). Germline CDR1 reads SGHTA; CDR2 reads FQGNSA. The V end was cut by 1 base, the J end by 7 bases, with 19 bases between. The CDR3 is 16 residues long. CDR3: CASSLGSSGSGGTQYF. The DNA for the CDR3 is TGTGCCAGCAGCTTAGGGTCGAGCGGGTCTGGTGGGACCCAGTACTTC.

The chain is built from TRBV10-3 and TRBJ2-7; 8 bases map to TRBD2. CDR3 length equals 13 residues. Unmatched junction bases numbered 3, after V lost 4 bases and J lost 4 bases. Germline V lookup: CDR1 ENHRY, CDR2 SYGVKD. CDR3 nucleotide sequence: TGTGCCATCAGTGTCGGGGGGGGTTACGAGCAGTACTTC. This translates into CAISVGGGYEQYF.